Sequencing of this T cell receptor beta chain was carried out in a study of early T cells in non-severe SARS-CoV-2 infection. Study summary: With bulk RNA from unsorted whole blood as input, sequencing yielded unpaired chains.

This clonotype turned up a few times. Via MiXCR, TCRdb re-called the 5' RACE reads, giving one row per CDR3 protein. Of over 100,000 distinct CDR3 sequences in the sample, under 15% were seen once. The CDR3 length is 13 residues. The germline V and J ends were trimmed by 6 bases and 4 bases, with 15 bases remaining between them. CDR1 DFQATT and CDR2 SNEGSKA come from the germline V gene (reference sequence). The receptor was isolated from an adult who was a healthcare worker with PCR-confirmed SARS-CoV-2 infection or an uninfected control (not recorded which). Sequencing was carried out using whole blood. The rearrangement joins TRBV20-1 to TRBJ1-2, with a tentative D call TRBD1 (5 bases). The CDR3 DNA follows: TGCAGTGCCCAGCGGGGGAAATCCTATGGCTACACCTTC. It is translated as CSAQRGKSYGYTF.